The clone carrying this T cell receptor (beta chain) was detected ten times or more. The antigen remains unidentified. CDR3 size: 12 residues. J was trimmed by 8 bases and V by 6 bases; bases with no gene match: 4. CDR1 and CDR2 (germline): DFQATT, SNEGSKA (reference sequence). This entry comes from a study of T cells in Graves' hyperthyroidism and ophthalmopathy. Study-wide points: The majority of expanded thyroid clonotypes above 0.001 also appeared in blood.

Ophthalmopathy cases scored 3 or more on the Clinical Activity Score and 4 or more on NOSPECS grade, with duration below 3 months. RNA transcripts gave rise to amplified TCR beta CDR3 regions. A set of HTBI primers served as the primers for a first-round RT-PCR of the TCR CDR3. TCRdb redid the calling of the multiplex PCR reads with MiXCR, one entry per CDR3 protein. This repertoire shows about 480,000 distinct CDR3 sequences, roughly 25% found once; its top ten account for roughly 10%. The sample consisted of blood. V and J are TRBV20-1 and TRBJ1-2; 12 bases match TRBD1. The sequence was collected from a woman in her thirties with Graves' ophthalmopathy. The CDR3: CSAVGQGAGYTF. In DNA form, the CDR3 reads TGCAGTGCGGTGGGACAGGGGGCAGGCTACACCTTC.